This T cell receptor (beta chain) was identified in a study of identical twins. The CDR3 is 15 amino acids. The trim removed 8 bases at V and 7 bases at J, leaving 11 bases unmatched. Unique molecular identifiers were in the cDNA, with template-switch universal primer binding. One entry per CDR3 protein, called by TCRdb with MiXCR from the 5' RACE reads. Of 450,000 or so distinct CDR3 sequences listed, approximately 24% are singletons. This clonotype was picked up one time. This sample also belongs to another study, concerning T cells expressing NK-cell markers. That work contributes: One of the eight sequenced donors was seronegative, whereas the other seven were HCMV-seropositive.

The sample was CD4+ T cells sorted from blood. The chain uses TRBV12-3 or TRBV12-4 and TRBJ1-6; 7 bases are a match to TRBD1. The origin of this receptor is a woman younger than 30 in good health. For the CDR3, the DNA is TGTGCCAGCGTCACAGGGGCAGGGCGGAATTCACCCCTCCACTTT. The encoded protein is CASVTGAGRNSPLHF.